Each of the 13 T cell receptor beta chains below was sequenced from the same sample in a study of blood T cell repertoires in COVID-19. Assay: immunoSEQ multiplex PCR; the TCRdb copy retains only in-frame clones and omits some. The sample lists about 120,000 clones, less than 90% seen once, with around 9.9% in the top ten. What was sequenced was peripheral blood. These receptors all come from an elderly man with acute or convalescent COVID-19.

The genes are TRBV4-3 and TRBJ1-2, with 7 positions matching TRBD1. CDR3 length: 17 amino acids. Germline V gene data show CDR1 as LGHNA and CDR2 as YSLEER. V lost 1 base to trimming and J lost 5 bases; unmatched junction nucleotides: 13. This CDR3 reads CASSQGWATGFLYGYTF. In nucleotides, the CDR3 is TGCGCCAGCAGCCAAGGGTGGGCGACAGGGTTCCTTTATGGCTACACCTTC.

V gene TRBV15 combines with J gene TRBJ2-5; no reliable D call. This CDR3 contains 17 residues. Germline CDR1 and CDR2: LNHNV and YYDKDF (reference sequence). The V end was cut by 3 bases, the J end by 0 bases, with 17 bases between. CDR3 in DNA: TGTGCCACCAGCAGTGGCAACAGCATTTCGTACCAAGAGACCCAGTACTTC. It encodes CATSSGNSISYQETQYF. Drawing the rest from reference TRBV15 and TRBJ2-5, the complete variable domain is DAMVIQNPRYQVTQFGKPVTLSCSQTLNHNVMYWYQQKSSQAPKLLFHYYDKDFNNEADTPDNFQSRRPNTSFCFLDIRSPGLGDTAMYLCATSSGNSISYQETQYFGPGTRLLVL.

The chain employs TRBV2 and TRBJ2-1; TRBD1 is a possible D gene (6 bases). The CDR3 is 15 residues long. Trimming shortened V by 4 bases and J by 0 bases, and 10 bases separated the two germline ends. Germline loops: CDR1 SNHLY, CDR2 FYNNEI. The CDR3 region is CASSVTGSSYNEQFF. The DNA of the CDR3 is TGTGCCAGCAGTGTTACAGGGAGCTCCTACAATGAGCAGTTCTTC.

The CDR3 reads CAISESRVDEAFF. The CDR3, as DNA: TGTGCCATCAGTGAGAGCAGGGTAGATGAAGCTTTCTTT. The J gene is TRBJ1-1, the V gene TRBV10-3, with a tentative D call TRBD1 (5 bases). CDR3 length: 13 amino acids. Germline CDR1 is ENHRY and CDR2 is SYGVKD. Trimming removed 2 bases at V and 7 bases at J, with 11 bases between.

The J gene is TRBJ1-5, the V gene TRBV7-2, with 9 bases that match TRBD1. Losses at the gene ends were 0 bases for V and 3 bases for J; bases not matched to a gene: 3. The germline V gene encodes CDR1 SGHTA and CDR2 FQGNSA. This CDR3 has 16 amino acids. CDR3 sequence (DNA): TGTGCCAGCAGCTTAGCGGGACAGGGTATCAATCAGCCCCAGCATTTT. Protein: CASSLAGQGINQPQHF.

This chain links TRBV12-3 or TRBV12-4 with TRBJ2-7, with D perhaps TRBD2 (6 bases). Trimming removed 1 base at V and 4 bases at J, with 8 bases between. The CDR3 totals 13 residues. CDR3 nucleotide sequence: TGTGCCAGCAGTTTAGGGGCGGGGTACGAGCAGTACTTC. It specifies CASSLGAGYEQYF.

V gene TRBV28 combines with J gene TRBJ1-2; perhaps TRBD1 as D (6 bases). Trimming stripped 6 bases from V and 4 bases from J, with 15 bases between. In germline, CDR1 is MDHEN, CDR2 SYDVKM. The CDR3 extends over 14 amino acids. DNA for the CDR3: TGTGCCAGCAGGGACGGGGGGGCCGGCTATGGCTACACCTTC. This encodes CASRDGGAGYGYTF.

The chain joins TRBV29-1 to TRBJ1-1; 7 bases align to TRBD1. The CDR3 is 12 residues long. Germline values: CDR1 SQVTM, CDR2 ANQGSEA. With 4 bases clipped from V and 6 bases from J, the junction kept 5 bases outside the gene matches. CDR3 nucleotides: TGCAGCGTTGGCAGGGGGGTGTCTGAAGCTTTCTTT. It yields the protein CSVGRGVSEAFF.

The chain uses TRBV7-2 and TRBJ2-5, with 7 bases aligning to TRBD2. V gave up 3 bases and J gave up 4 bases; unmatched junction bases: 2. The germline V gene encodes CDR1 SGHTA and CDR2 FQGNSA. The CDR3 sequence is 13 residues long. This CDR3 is CASSLGGGETQYF. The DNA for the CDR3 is TGTGCCAGCAGCTTGGGGGGGGGAGAGACCCAGTACTTC. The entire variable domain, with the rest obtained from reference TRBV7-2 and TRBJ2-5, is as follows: GAGVSQSPSNKVTEKGKDVELRCDPISGHTALYWYRQSLGQGLEFLIYFQGNSAPDKSGLPSDRFSAERTGGSVSTLTIQRTQQEDSAVYLCASSLGGGETQYFGPGTRLLVL.

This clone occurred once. The CDR3, as DNA: TGTGCCTGGGACAGGAACACTGAAGCTTTCTTT. Translation gives CAWDRNTEAFF. The gene calls are TRBV30 and TRBJ1-1, with D tentatively TRBD1 (5 bases). The CDR3 runs to 11 residues. Deletions cut 5 bases from V and 1 base from J, with 5 bases between. The germline CDR1 and CDR2 sequences are GTSNPN and SVGIG (reference sequence).

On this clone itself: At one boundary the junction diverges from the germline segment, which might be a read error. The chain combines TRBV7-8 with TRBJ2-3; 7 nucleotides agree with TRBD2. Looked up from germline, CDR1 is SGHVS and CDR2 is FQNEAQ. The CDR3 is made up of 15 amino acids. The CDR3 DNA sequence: TGTGCCAGCACCTTACTAGCGTCTAGCACAGATACGCAGTATTTT. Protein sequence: CASTLLASSTDTQYF.

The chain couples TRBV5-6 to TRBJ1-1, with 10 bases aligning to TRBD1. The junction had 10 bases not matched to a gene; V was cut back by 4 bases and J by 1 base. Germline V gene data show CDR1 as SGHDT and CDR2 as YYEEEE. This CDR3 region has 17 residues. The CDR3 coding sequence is TGTGCCAGCAGCCTAACCGGGACAGGGGCAAGGAACACTGAAGCTTTCTTT. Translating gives CASSLTGTGARNTEAFF. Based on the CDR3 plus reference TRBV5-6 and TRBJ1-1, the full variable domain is DAGVTQSPTHLIKTRGQQVTLRCSPKSGHDTVSWYQQALGQGPQFIFQYYEEEERQRGNFPDRFSGHQFPNYSSELNVNALLLGDSALYLCASSLTGTGARNTEAFFGQGTRLTVV.

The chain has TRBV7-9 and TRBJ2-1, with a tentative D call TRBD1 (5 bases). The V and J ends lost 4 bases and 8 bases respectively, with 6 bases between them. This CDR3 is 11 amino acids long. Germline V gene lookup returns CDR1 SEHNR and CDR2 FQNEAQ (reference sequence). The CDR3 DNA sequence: TGTGCCAGCAGCTCCAGGGATGAGCAGTTCTTC. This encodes CASSSRDEQFF.